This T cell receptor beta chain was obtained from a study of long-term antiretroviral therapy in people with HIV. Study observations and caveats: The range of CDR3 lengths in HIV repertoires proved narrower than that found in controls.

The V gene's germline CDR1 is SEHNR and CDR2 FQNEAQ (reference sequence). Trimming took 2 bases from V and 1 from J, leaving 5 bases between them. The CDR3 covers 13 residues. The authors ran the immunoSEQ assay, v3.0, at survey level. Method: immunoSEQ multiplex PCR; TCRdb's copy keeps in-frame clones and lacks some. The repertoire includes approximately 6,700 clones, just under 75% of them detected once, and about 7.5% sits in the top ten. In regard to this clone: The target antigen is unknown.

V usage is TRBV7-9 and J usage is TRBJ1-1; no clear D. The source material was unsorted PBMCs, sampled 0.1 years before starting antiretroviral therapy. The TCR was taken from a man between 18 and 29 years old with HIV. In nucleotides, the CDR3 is TGTGCCAGCAGCTTATTACAGAACACTGAAGCTTTCTTT. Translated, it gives CASSLLQNTEAFF. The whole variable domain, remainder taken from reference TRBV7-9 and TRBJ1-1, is DTGVSQNPRHKITKRGQNVTFRCDPISEHNRLYWYRQTLGQGPEFLTYFQNEAQLEKSRLLSDRFSAERPKGSFSTLEIQRTEQGDSAMYLCASSLLQNTEAFFGQGTRLTVV.